This T cell receptor beta chain was observed in a study of T cells after yellow fever vaccination. In the study overall: The authors prepared low-cell-number fractions using SMART-Seq v4 Ultra Low Input. The study, taken as a whole, reports: A small share of clonotypes appeared in both CD4 and CD8 compartments.

Germline V lookup: CDR1 LGHNA, CDR2 YSLEER. V lost 0 bases to trimming and J lost 8 bases, with 11 bases between them. The CDR3 spans 14 residues. TCRdb redid the calling of the 5' RACE reads with MiXCR, one entry per CDR3 protein. The sample yields fewer than 400,000 distinct CDR3 sequences, about 10% seen once. This clonotype was observed at least ten times. Its antigen is as yet unknown. This sequence originates from a man between 18 and 35 years old who received the YFV17D yellow fever vaccine. The rearrangement links TRBV4-3 to TRBJ2-1; possibly TRBD2 for D (7 bases). The input for sequencing was CD4+ T cells sorted from PBMCs, taken 45 days after the yellow fever booster vaccination. In DNA, the CDR3 is TGCGCCAGCAGCCAAGATCGGGGGGCTGATGAGCAGTTCTTC. Translating it yields CASSQDRGADEQFF.